Below, one TCR beta chain is given with its context. This CDR3 contains 14 residues. The germline gives CDR1 SEHNR, CDR2 FQNEAQ (reference sequence). The V and J ends lost 4 bases and 4 bases respectively, with 11 bases between them. How the authors handled the data: Counts of nucleated cells, estimated from reference gene primer amplification, were obtained. Some clones are missing from TCRdb's copy, which holds only in-frame ones; the method was immunoSEQ multiplex PCR. The V and J calls and clone size come from that table; D and trimming were worked out from the DNA. There are more than 95,000 clones in the sample; roughly 90% occur only once, and approximately 7.7% lies in the top ten. The data belong to a study of blood T cell repertoires in COVID-19.

This chain links TRBV7-9 with TRBJ1-3; D is perhaps TRBD1 (5 bases). The sequenced sample was peripheral blood. The sequence was collected from a human donor in a cohort sampled during active COVID-19. CDR3 coding DNA: TGTGCCAGCAGCTCCGGGACTCCAGGAAACACCATATATTTT. Protein: CASSSGTPGNTIYF.